The text below deals with one T cell receptor beta chain. The data stem from a study of blood T cell repertoires in COVID-19. Trimming removed 1 base from V and 3 bases from J; junction bases left unmatched: 3. The CDR3 is 14 amino acids. Germline V gene lookup returns CDR1 MNHNS and CDR2 SASEGT. Some clones are missing from TCRdb's copy, which holds only in-frame ones; the method was immunoSEQ multiplex PCR. The sample has 200,000 to 250,000 clones; approximately 87% are singletons. Sequenced: PBMCs or T cells enriched from blood (not recorded which). The rearrangement uses TRBV6-1 and TRBJ2-7, with 7 nucleotides matching TRBD1. The sequence was collected from a woman aged 50 to 60 in a cohort exposed to, infected with or recovered from COVID-19 (not recorded which). The chain's CDR3 is CASSEVDRDYEQYF. The DNA of the CDR3 is TGTGCCAGCAGTGAAGTCGACAGGGACTACGAGCAGTACTTC.